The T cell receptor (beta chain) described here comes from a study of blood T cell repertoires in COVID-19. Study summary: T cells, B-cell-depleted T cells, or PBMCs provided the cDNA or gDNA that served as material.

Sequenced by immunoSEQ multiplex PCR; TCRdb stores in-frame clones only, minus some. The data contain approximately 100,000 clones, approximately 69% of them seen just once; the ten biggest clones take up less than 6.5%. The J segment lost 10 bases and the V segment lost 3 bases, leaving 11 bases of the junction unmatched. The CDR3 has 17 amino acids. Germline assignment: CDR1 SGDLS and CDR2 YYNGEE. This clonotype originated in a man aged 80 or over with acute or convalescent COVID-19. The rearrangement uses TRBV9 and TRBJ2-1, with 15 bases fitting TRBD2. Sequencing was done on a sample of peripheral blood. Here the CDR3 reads CASSGVQGLAGGGEQFF. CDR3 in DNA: TGTGCCAGCAGCGGCGTACAGGGACTAGCGGGAGGAGGAGAGCAGTTCTTC. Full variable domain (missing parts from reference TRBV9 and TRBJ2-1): DSGVTQTPKHLITATGQRVTLRCSPRSGDLSVYWYQQSLDQGLQFLIQYYNGEERAKGNILERFSAQQFPDLHSELNLSSLELGDSALYFCASSGVQGLAGGGEQFFGPGTRLTVL.